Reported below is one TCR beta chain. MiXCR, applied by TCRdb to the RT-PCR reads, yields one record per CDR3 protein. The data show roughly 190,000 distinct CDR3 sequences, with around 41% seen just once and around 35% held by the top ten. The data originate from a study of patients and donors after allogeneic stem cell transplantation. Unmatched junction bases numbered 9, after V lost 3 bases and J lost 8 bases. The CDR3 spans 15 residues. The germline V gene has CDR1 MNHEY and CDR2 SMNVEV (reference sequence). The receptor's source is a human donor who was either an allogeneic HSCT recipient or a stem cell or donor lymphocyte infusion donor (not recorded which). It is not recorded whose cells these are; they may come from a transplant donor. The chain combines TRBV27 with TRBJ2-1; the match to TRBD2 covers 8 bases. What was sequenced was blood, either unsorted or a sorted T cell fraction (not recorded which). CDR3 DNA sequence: TGTGCCAGCAGTTTTCCGAGCGGGAGTAGGGATGAGCAGTTCTTC. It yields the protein CASSFPSGSRDEQFF.